Below, 17 T cell receptor beta chains from the same sample are listed, as sequenced in a study of blood T cell repertoires in COVID-19. Data came from immunoSEQ multiplex PCR; TCRdb stores just in-frame clones and leaves some out. The sample consists of about 170,000 clones, about 89% of them appearing once. The material sequenced was peripheral blood. All receptors come from a man between 65 and 85 years old with acute or convalescent COVID-19.

The genes are TRBV6-2 or TRBV6-3 and TRBJ1-4; 7 positions match TRBD1. This CDR3 has 16 residues. The germline CDR1 and CDR2 sequences are MNHEY and SVGEGT. V lost 2 bases to trimming and J lost 5 bases; unmatched junction nucleotides: 8. The CDR3 DNA reads TGTGCCAGCAGTTACGACCACAGGGGAGACAATGAAAAACTGTTTTTT. It encodes CASSYDHRGDNEKLFF.

The chain joins TRBV7-9 to TRBJ1-4; no clear D gene. The CDR3 is made up of 13 amino acids. V was trimmed by 2 bases and J by 7 bases, leaving 8 bases between them. Germline V CDR1 and CDR2: SEHNR, FQNEAQ (reference sequence). In DNA form, the CDR3 reads TGTGCCAGCAGCTTAAATGCAGGTGAAAAACTGTTTTTT. Protein sequence: CASSLNAGEKLFF. Supplemented by reference TRBV7-9 and TRBJ1-4, the full variable domain reads DTGVSQNPRHKITKRGQNVTFRCDPISEHNRLYWYRQTLGQGPEFLTYFQNEAQLEKSRLLSDRFSAERPKGSFSTLEIQRTEQGDSAMYLCASSLNAGEKLFFGSGTQLSVL.

In this sample, this clone turned up a few times. V usage is TRBV5-1 and J usage is TRBJ1-3; possible D gene TRBD1, 5 bases. Trimming took off 4 bases at V and 4 bases at J, with 12 bases between the two ends. The germline CDR1 and CDR2 sequences are SGHRS and YFSETQ. This CDR3 has 14 amino acids. The CDR3 region has the DNA TGCGCCAGCAGCGCCGGGACTGTCGGAAACACCATATATTTT. Protein sequence: CASSAGTVGNTIYF. Full variable domain (missing parts from reference TRBV5-1 and TRBJ1-3): KAGVTQTPRYLIKTRGQQVTLSCSPISGHRSVSWYQQTPGQGLQFLFEYFSETQRNKGNFPGRFSGRQFSNSRSEMNVSTLELGDSALYLCASSAGTVGNTIYFGEGSWLTVV.

The chain has TRBV5-8 and TRBJ1-6; TRBD1 matches at 7 bases. This CDR3 region has 14 residues. CDR1 and CDR2 from the germline V gene are SGHTS and YDEGEE. V lost 4 bases to trimming and J lost 8 bases; unmatched junction nucleotides: 6. This chain's CDR3 is CASSQNRGDSPLHF. The DNA of the CDR3 is TGTGCCAGCAGCCAAAACAGGGGTGATTCACCCCTCCACTTT.

The rearrangement uses TRBV5-1 and TRBJ2-1; 7 positions agree with TRBD1. This CDR3 has 15 amino acids. The germline V gene encodes CDR1 SGHRS and CDR2 YFSETQ. Trimming at V came to 4 bases and at J to 3 bases, leaving 7 bases not matched to a gene. Here the CDR3 DNA reads TGCGCCAGCAGCCCGGCCGACAGGGACTACAATGAGCAGTTCTTC. This sequence encodes CASSPADRDYNEQFF.

The chain couples TRBV7-9 to TRBJ1-4; 7 bases match TRBD1. The germline V gene has CDR1 SEHNR and CDR2 FQNEAQ (reference sequence). This CDR3 region has 15 residues. V was pared by 2 bases and J by 0 bases, with 0 bases of the junction left unmatched. CDR3: CASSLTGATNEKLFF. DNA of the CDR3: TGTGCCAGCAGCTTAACAGGGGCAACTAATGAAAAACTGTTTTTT.

V usage is TRBV12-3 or TRBV12-4 and J usage is TRBJ1-5; TRBD1 agrees at 7 bases. Trimming took 7 bases from V and 7 from J; bases not matched to a gene: 7. The CDR3 is 13 amino acids. The CDR3 sequence is CASTDNRGQPQHF. CDR3 sequence (DNA): TGTGCCAGCACCGATAACAGGGGCCAGCCCCAGCATTTT.

The chain couples TRBV5-6 to TRBJ1-2, with 8 bases identical to TRBD1. The CDR3 is 17 amino acids. V lost 2 bases to trimming and J lost 7 bases; unmatched junction nucleotides: 16. Germline values: CDR1 SGHDT, CDR2 YYEEEE. This chain's CDR3 is CASSFGQGGPGVTGYTF. In DNA, the CDR3 is TGTGCCAGCAGCTTTGGACAGGGAGGGCCGGGGGTCACTGGCTACACCTTC.

The J gene is TRBJ2-1, the V gene TRBV5-1, with 9 bases identical to TRBD2. Germline V gene sequence: CDR1 SGHRS, CDR2 YFSETQ. The CDR3 covers 15 residues. V was pared by 0 bases and J by 8 bases, with 6 bases of the junction left unmatched. The CDR3 region is CASSLASSGGDEQFF. Here the CDR3 DNA reads TGCGCCAGCAGCTTGGCTAGTAGCGGGGGCGATGAGCAGTTCTTC.

The chain is built from TRBV3-1 (or the pseudogene TRBV3-2) and TRBJ1-2; D is undetermined. The V end lost 1 base, the J end lost 1 base, and 7 bases lay between the germline ends. Germline V CDR1 and CDR2: LGHDT, YNNKEL (reference sequence). This CDR3 has 14 amino acids. The CDR3 region is CASSQGGLNYGYTF. As DNA, the CDR3 is TGTGCCAGCAGCCAAGGTGGGCTTAACTATGGCTACACCTTC.

V and J are TRBV28 and TRBJ2-1, with D unclear. The CDR3 is 15 residues long. Trimming cost V 7 bases and J 0 bases, with 13 bases left between them. The germline V gene encodes CDR1 MDHEN and CDR2 SYDVKM. The CDR3 sequence is CASTFTPSSYNEQFF. CDR3 DNA: TGTGCCAGCACATTCACCCCTAGCTCCTACAATGAGCAGTTCTTC.

The gene calls are TRBV2 and TRBJ1-1; a possible D gene is TRBD1 (5 bases). Deletions cut 2 bases from V and 3 bases from J, with 10 bases between. Germline assignment: CDR1 SNHLY and CDR2 FYNNEI. The CDR3 has 14 residues. The CDR3 sequence: CASSERQLYTEAFF. CDR3 DNA: TGTGCCAGCAGTGAACGACAGCTTTACACTGAAGCTTTCTTT.

In DNA form, the CDR3 reads TGCAGCGGCGGACAGAAGAACACTGAAGCTTTCTTT. It yields the protein CSGGQKNTEAFF. The rearrangement joins TRBV29-1 to TRBJ1-1; D may be TRBD1 (6 bases). Trimming pared 7 bases from V and 1 base from J, leaving 10 bases between. This CDR3 contains 12 residues. Germline assignment: CDR1 SQVTM and CDR2 ANQGSEA.

CDR3 DNA sequence: TGTGCCAGCAGCGTAGCTTCTGGGACAGGGGGCGCGGGTGAGCAGTTCTTC. This codes for CASSVASGTGGAGEQFF. The chain employs TRBV9 and TRBJ2-1; 12 bases fit TRBD1. The length of the CDR3 is 17 residues. The germline V gene encodes CDR1 SGDLS and CDR2 YYNGEE. Unmatched junction bases numbered 10, after V lost 0 bases and J lost 9 bases. Combining the CDR3 with reference TRBV9 and TRBJ2-1 gives the whole variable domain DSGVTQTPKHLITATGQRVTLRCSPRSGDLSVYWYQQSLDQGLQFLIQYYNGEERAKGNILERFSAQQFPDLHSELNLSSLELGDSALYFCASSVASGTGGAGEQFFGPGTRLTVL.

The gene calls are TRBV29-1 and TRBJ2-7, with a weak D call TRBD1 (5 bases). Germline V gene lookup returns CDR1 SQVTM and CDR2 ANQGSEA. The length of the CDR3 is 12 residues. V lost 0 bases to trimming and J lost 3 bases, with 6 bases between them. CDR3 protein: CSVEEGVYEQYF. The CDR3 DNA reads as TGCAGCGTTGAAGAAGGGGTCTACGAGCAGTACTTC.

With respect to this clone: Other DNA sequences in this specimen translate into the identical CDR3. The chain employs TRBV5-4 and TRBJ1-1; TRBD1 might be the D (6 bases). Trimming shortened V by 2 bases and J by 1 base, and 6 bases separated the two germline ends. The CDR3 runs 13 residues. Looked up from germline, CDR1 is SGHNT and CDR2 is YYREEE (reference sequence). CDR3 in amino acids: CASSFRGNTEAFF. CDR3 sequence (DNA): TGTGCCAGCAGCTTCAGGGGGAACACTGAAGCTTTCTTT.

This clone has just a few counts. The chain's CDR3 is CASRTGGDTEAFF. The CDR3 DNA sequence: TGTGCCAGTAGGACGGGGGGTGACACTGAAGCTTTCTTT. This rearrangement joins TRBV19 to TRBJ1-1; tentative D call: TRBD1 (5 bases). In germline, CDR1 is LNHDA, CDR2 SQIVND (reference sequence). CDR3 length: 13 amino acids. V lost 6 bases, J lost 3 bases, and 11 bases lay in between. Full variable domain (remainder filled in from reference TRBV19 and TRBJ1-1): DGGITQSPKYLFRKEGQNVTLSCEQNLNHDAMYWYRQDPGQGLRLIYYSQIVNDFQKGDIAEGYSVSREKKESFPLTVTSAQKNPTAFYLCASRTGGDTEAFFGQGTRLTVV.